This TCR beta chain was identified during a study of blood T cell repertoires in COVID-19. Per the original methods: Scientists estimated how many nucleated cells there were by amplifying reference gene primers. TCRdb's table, derived via immunoSEQ multiplex PCR, lists solely in-frame clones and lacks some. That table furnishes V, J and clone size, whereas the DNA furnished D and trimming. Of 200,000 to 250,000 clones listed, roughly 86% were seen once; the top ten hold roughly 8%. This CDR3 comprises 14 residues. Trimming took 4 bases from V and 0 from J, leaving 10 bases between them. CDR1 SGHNT and CDR2 YYREEE come from the germline V gene (reference sequence).

This clonotype was sampled from a woman aged 50 to 60 with active or convalescent COVID-19. The sample taken for sequencing was peripheral blood. This chain uses TRBV5-4 with TRBJ1-1, with D tentatively TRBD1 (6 bases). CDR3 amino acids: CASSGTNLNTEAFF. DNA for the CDR3: TGTGCCAGCAGCGGGACAAACTTGAACACTGAAGCTTTCTTT.